A single sample gave rise to the 32 T cell receptor beta chains below, sequenced in a study of technical replicates of blood from a handful of donors (TCRdb year 2017). The library was generated by the immunoSEQ multiplex PCR assay. TCRdb obtained this table from immuneACCESS and retained in-frame rearrangements with V and J assigned. These tables miss some clones; where compared with another copy, unresolved V genes account for less than half of the shortfall, and the remainder is unexplained. This sample comprises about 83,000 clones, about 90% of them detected only once. The ten largest clones take up 0.27% of the sample. Sequenced sample: T cells isolated from PBMCs. The receptor source for this set is a human donor in good health.

J is TRBJ1-2 and V is TRBV4-1; a weak D match, TRBD1 (6 bases). CDR3 length: 13 amino acids. V lost 2 bases and J lost 6, with 10 bases in between. Germline loops: CDR1 MGHRA, CDR2 YSYEKL. CDR3 nucleotides: TGCGCCAGCAGCCAAACAAACAGGGATGGCTACACCTTC. Translating gives CASSQTNRDGYTF.

This clone turned up a few times. The rearrangement joins TRBV19 to TRBJ1-3; 9 bases match TRBD1. CDR1 is LNHDA, CDR2 SQIVND, per germline (reference sequence). Trimming took 9 bases from V and 8 from J; bases not matched to a gene: 8. The CDR3 sequence is 13 residues long. CDR3 nucleotide sequence: TGTGCCAGCCGGGACAGGGATCGTTACACCATATATTTT. It translates to CASRDRDRYTIYF.

The rearrangement links TRBV6-5 to TRBJ2-7; D ambiguous. The CDR3 is made up of 14 amino acids. Trimming shortened V by 8 bases and J by 3 bases, and 17 bases separated the two germline ends. Germline V gene sequence: CDR1 MNHEY, CDR2 SVGAGI. The CDR3 sequence: CASCAGRSGYEQYF. CDR3 in DNA: TGTGCCAGCTGCGCTGGCCGGTCAGGCTACGAGCAGTACTTC.

The rearrangement joins TRBV9 to TRBJ2-5; D unresolved. The CDR3 is made up of 13 amino acids. The V gene's germline CDR1 is SGDLS and CDR2 YYNGEE. Trimming left V 0 bases short and J 2 bases short, with 5 bases between. DNA of the CDR3: TGTGCCAGCAGCGTAGTACATCAAGAGACCCAGTACTTC. It translates to CASSVVHQETQYF.

J is TRBJ2-5 and V is TRBV28; tentatively, D is TRBD2 (5 bases). This CDR3 is built from 15 residues. Trimming pared 5 bases from V and 2 bases from J, leaving 15 bases between. CDR1 is MDHEN and CDR2 is SYDVKM in the germline V gene. CDR3 sequence (DNA): TGTGCCAGCAGTGGAGGTAGTAACAGACAAGAGACCCAGTACTTC. Amino acid sequence: CASSGGSNRQETQYF.

V is TRBV27 and J is TRBJ2-3, with D perhaps TRBD1 (5 bases). The CDR3 loop spans 15 amino acids. The germline V gene has CDR1 MNHEY and CDR2 SMNVEV (reference sequence). V was cut by 3 bases and J by 4 bases, with 14 bases left in between. CDR3 region: CASSFLYGAADTQYF. The CDR3 nucleotides read TGTGCCAGCAGTTTTCTCTATGGGGCCGCAGATACGCAGTATTTT.

The J gene is TRBJ1-1, the V gene TRBV5-1, with 7 bases aligning to TRBD1. The CDR3 extends over 14 amino acids. Germline trimming cut 6 bases from V and 0 bases from J; bases unmatched to any gene: 5. Germline-derived CDR1 and CDR2 are SGHRS and YFSETQ. CDR3 loop: CASTPQGMNTEAFF. The CDR3 nucleotides read TGCGCCAGCACACCACAGGGGATGAACACTGAAGCTTTCTTT.

This chain links TRBV2 with TRBJ2-3; no firm D call. Germline loops: CDR1 SNHLY, CDR2 FYNNEI. This CDR3 has 13 amino acids. V was trimmed by 7 bases and J by 6 bases, leaving 14 bases between them. CDR3 in DNA: TGTGCCAGCATAGCCCCTTTATTCGATACGCAGTATTTT. The encoded protein is CASIAPLFDTQYF. The full variable domain, in which reference TRBV2 and TRBJ2-3 provide the parts outside the CDR3, is EPEVTQTPSHQVTQMGQEVILRCVPISNHLYFYWYRQILGQKVEFLVSFYNNEISEKSEIFDDQFSVERPDGSNFTLKIRSTKLEDSAMYFCASIAPLFDTQYFGPGTRLTVL.

This clone was picked up a small number of times. The chain uses TRBV4-1 and TRBJ2-3, with 9 bases matching TRBD1. Germline V gives CDR1 MGHRA, CDR2 YSYEKL. V dropped 6 bases and J dropped 2; count of bases not matched to a gene: 3. The CDR3 is made up of 14 amino acids. For the CDR3, the DNA is TGCGCCAGCAGAGACAGGGGGAACACAGATACGCAGTATTTT. It yields the protein CASRDRGNTDTQYF.

This clone occurred a few times. This chain uses TRBV5-4 with TRBJ1-4, with TRBD1 identical over 8 bases. This CDR3 is built from 16 residues. CDR1 SGHNT and CDR2 YYREEE come from the germline V gene (reference sequence). V lost 4 bases and J lost 0; bases outside the gene matches: 5. The CDR3 loop reads CASSTGQGATNEKLFF. The CDR3 DNA reads as TGTGCCAGCAGCACAGGACAGGGTGCAACTAATGAAAAACTGTTTTTT.

The chain uses TRBV5-1 and TRBJ2-7; D is perhaps TRBD1 (5 bases). V was trimmed by 4 bases and J by 3 bases, leaving 26 bases between them. Per the germline V gene, CDR1 is SGHRS and CDR2 is YFSETQ. This CDR3 has 18 amino acids. CDR3 nucleotides: TGCGCCAGCAGCGCAGGACACCACCTTTGGGAATCGGGCTACGAGCAGTACTTC. As protein: CASSAGHHLWESGYEQYF.

The chain is built from TRBV30 and TRBJ1-5; no clear D gene. Germline values: CDR1 GTSNPN, CDR2 SVGIG (reference sequence). The germline V and J ends were trimmed by 5 bases and 2 bases, with 10 bases remaining between them. The CDR3 extends over 13 amino acids. The chain's CDR3 is CAWERGGNQPQHF. CDR3 DNA: TGTGCCTGGGAACGCGGGGGCAATCAGCCCCAGCATTTT. Using reference TRBV30 and TRBJ1-5 for the parts outside the CDR3, the full variable domain is SQTIHQWPATLVQPVGSPLSLECTVEGTSNPNLYWYRQAAGRGLQLLFYSVGIGQISSEVPQNLSASRPQDRQFILSSKKLLLSDSGFYLCAWERGGNQPQHFGDGTRLSIL.

This chain links TRBV5-6 with TRBJ1-2; TRBD1 might be the D (5 bases). Per germline, CDR1 SGHDT and CDR2 YYEEEE. The CDR3 totals 15 residues. V lost 1 base and J 5 bases, leaving 15 bases between the germline ends. CDR3 DNA sequence: TGTGCCAGCAGCTTGCCCGAGGACCAGGGTTATGGCTACACCTTC. It encodes CASSLPEDQGYGYTF.

This chain uses TRBV4-1 with TRBJ1-2; no clear D gene. CDR1 and CDR2 (germline): MGHRA, YSYEKL. The V gene lost 1 base and the J gene lost 10 bases, with 13 bases spanning the gap. CDR3 size: 13 residues. In nucleotides, the CDR3 is TGCGCCAGCAGCCAAGCGGGAGACGGAGACTACACCTTC. Translated: CASSQAGDGDYTF.

This chain connects TRBV10-1 to TRBJ1-1; TRBD1 is a possible D gene (6 bases). With 6 bases removed from V and 3 bases from J, the gap between germline ends came to 14 bases. This CDR3 is 14 amino acids long. Germline loops: CDR1 WNHNN, CDR2 SYGVQD (reference sequence). The CDR3 bases are TGCGCCAGCAGCGCCGGACAGTCTTACACTGAAGCTTTCTTT. It translates to CASSAGQSYTEAFF.

CDR3 residues: CASSQARSTDTQYF. The CDR3 DNA reads TGCGCCAGCAGCCAAGCCCGTAGCACAGATACGCAGTATTTT. The chain is built from TRBV4-1 and TRBJ2-3, with D hard to call. The germline V and J ends were trimmed by 1 base and 0 bases, with 5 bases remaining between them. Germline V gives CDR1 MGHRA, CDR2 YSYEKL. This CDR3 has 14 residues.

The CDR3 protein is CASRNRTAKIYEQYF. Written as DNA, the CDR3 is TGTGCCAGCAGAAATCGGACAGCTAAGATATACGAGCAGTACTTC. The chain combines TRBV6-5 with TRBJ2-7; D perhaps matches TRBD1 (6 bases). The CDR3 spans 15 residues. Deletions cut 6 bases from V and 4 bases from J, with 19 bases between. Germline CDR1 and CDR2: MNHEY and SVGAGI.

The V call is TRBV5-1, the J call TRBJ2-7; 8 nucleotides line up with TRBD1. The junction had 7 bases not matched to a gene; V was cut back by 4 bases and J by 7 bases. From germline, CDR1 is SGHRS and CDR2 YFSETQ. The CDR3 loop spans 13 amino acids. DNA for the CDR3: TGCGCCAGCAGCACAGCAGGGGGCACTGAGCAGTACTTC. Translated: CASSTAGGTEQYF.

The chain joins TRBV6-6 to TRBJ2-7; maybe TRBD2 (6 bases). Trimming stripped 6 bases from V and 5 bases from J, with 20 bases between. In germline, CDR1 is MNHNY, CDR2 SVGAGI (reference sequence). CDR3 length equals 15 residues. CDR3 coding DNA: TGTGCCAGCAGCTATGCCGTTGGAGGGAACAACGAGCAGTACTTC. The encoded protein is CASSYAVGGNNEQYF.

This chain uses TRBV5-4 with TRBJ2-3; 12 bases match TRBD2. V was pared by 4 bases and J by 3 bases, with 6 bases of the junction left unmatched. The CDR3 runs to 16 residues. Germline values: CDR1 SGHNT, CDR2 YYREEE (reference sequence). The CDR3 sequence: CASSPTLAGGTDTQYF. For the CDR3, the DNA is TGTGCCAGCAGCCCGACCCTAGCGGGAGGGACAGATACGCAGTATTTT.

The rearrangement joins TRBV7-8 to TRBJ1-4, with 7 bases lining up with TRBD1. With V trimmed by 5 bases and J by 14 bases, 8 bases remained unmatched. Germline CDR1 SGHVS, CDR2 FQNEAQ. The CDR3 totals 12 residues. Written as DNA, the CDR3 is TGTGCCAGCAGCCCCGGGACAGTCGGGCTGTTTTTT. This gives the protein CASSPGTVGLFF.

In its sample, this clone was seen a few times. J is TRBJ1-1 and V is TRBV15, with a possible D match to TRBD1 (5 bases). The CDR3 totals 14 residues. V was cut by 3 bases and J by 2 bases, with 10 bases left in between. Germline assignment: CDR1 LNHNV and CDR2 YYDKDF (reference sequence). The CDR3 loop reads CATSSRQLNTEAFF. The CDR3 DNA reads TGTGCCACCAGCAGCCGACAGCTTAACACTGAAGCTTTCTTT.

The CDR3 reads CASSWTGHHEQYF. The CDR3 DNA reads as TGCGCCAGCAGCTGGACAGGGCACCACGAGCAGTACTTC. The rearrangement links TRBV10-1 to TRBJ2-7; 8 nucleotides agree with TRBD1. CDR3 length equals 13 residues. The V gene end was trimmed by 6 bases and the J gene end by 5 bases; junction bases not matched to a gene: 6. The V gene's germline CDR1 is WNHNN and CDR2 SYGVQD (reference sequence).

This sequence joins TRBV7-9 and TRBJ2-5, with D possibly matching TRBD1 (5 bases). V was clipped by 3 bases and J by 4 bases, with 12 bases between them. The CDR3 totals 14 residues. Germline V CDR1 and CDR2: SEHNR, FQNEAQ (reference sequence). CDR3 sequence (DNA): TGTGCCAGCAGCTTCTCAGGGCATCCAGAGACCCAGTACTTC. Amino acids: CASSFSGHPETQYF.

V and J are TRBV27 and TRBJ2-5, with D unresolved. CDR3 length equals 13 residues. Looked up from germline, CDR1 is MNHEY and CDR2 is SMNVEV (reference sequence). The V and J ends lost 6 bases and 5 bases respectively, with 13 bases between them. For the CDR3, the DNA is TGTGCCAGCAGCCGAGGCGAGTGGGAGACCCAGTACTTC. Its translation: CASSRGEWETQYF.

The chain recombines TRBV21-1 with TRBJ1-1; the table's D gene call, TRBD1, was not cross checked with the DNA. TRBV21-1 is flagged as a pseudogene. The CDR3 is 19 amino acids. The DNA of the CDR3 is TGTGCCAGCAGCCAAAGGGGGATCAGGGCTGACGGGTGGGGCACTGAAGCTTTCTTT. This codes for CASSQRGIRADGWGTEAFF.

The chain joins TRBV2 to TRBJ2-2; TRBD2 agrees at 12 bases. The CDR3 loop spans 14 amino acids. Germline CDR1 reads SNHLY; CDR2 reads FYNNEI. V trimming: 6 bases; J trimming: 6 bases; junction bases outside the gene matches: 2. The CDR3 spells CASRGLAGPGELFF. In DNA form, the CDR3 reads TGTGCCAGCAGAGGACTAGCGGGACCCGGGGAGCTGTTTTTT. The full variable domain, its missing parts supplied by reference TRBV2 and TRBJ2-2, is EPEVTQTPSHQVTQMGQEVILRCVPISNHLYFYWYRQILGQKVEFLVSFYNNEISEKSEIFDDQFSVERPDGSNFTLKIRSTKLEDSAMYFCASRGLAGPGELFFGEGSRLTVL.

This chain uses TRBV28 with TRBJ2-3, with D perhaps matching TRBD2 (5 bases). The CDR3 runs to 17 residues. Germline V gene sequence: CDR1 MDHEN, CDR2 SYDVKM. V was trimmed by 5 bases and J by 2 bases, leaving 20 bases between them. CDR3 amino acids: CASSPLRGNSITDTQYF. CDR3 sequence (DNA): TGTGCCAGCAGTCCCCTACGAGGGAACAGTATCACAGATACGCAGTATTTT.

The chain carries TRBV7-9 and TRBJ2-3; TRBD1 is a possible D gene (6 bases). CDR1 is SEHNR and CDR2 is FQNEAQ in the germline V gene (reference sequence). V was cut by 5 bases and J by 5 bases, with 20 bases left in between. The CDR3 runs 16 residues. CDR3 loop: CASSQGTGKMRDTQYF. DNA for the CDR3: TGTGCCAGCAGCCAGGGGACGGGTAAAATGAGAGATACGCAGTATTTT.

V gene TRBV10-3 combines with J gene TRBJ1-1; D is perhaps TRBD1 (5 bases). Trimming stripped 8 bases from V and 5 bases from J, with 21 bases between. The CDR3 contains 15 residues. Germline CDR1 ENHRY, CDR2 SYGVKD. CDR3 protein: CAISGEVFLGTEAFF. CDR3 sequence (DNA): TGTGCCATCTCGGGGGAGGTCTTTCTTGGGACTGAAGCTTTCTTT.

The genes are TRBV7-9 and TRBJ2-2; the D gene is possibly TRBD2 (6 bases). Germline CDR1 is SEHNR and CDR2 is FQNEAQ (reference sequence). V lost 6 bases and J lost 1, with 12 bases in between. This CDR3 spans 15 amino acids. This chain's CDR3 is CASRGRGRNTGELFF. The CDR3 nucleotides are TGTGCCAGCAGAGGGCGGGGCAGGAACACCGGGGAGCTGTTTTTT.

This rearrangement joins TRBV7-9 to TRBJ2-7; 7 nucleotides line up with TRBD1. J was trimmed by 3 bases and V by 2 bases; bases with no gene match: 7. The CDR3 sequence is 15 residues long. CDR1 is SEHNR, CDR2 FQNEAQ, per germline (reference sequence). CDR3 protein: CASSLPPGQIYEQYF. CDR3 DNA sequence: TGTGCCAGCAGCTTACCACCGGGACAGATCTACGAGCAGTACTTC.